This TCR beta chain was captured by sequencing in a study of shared clonotypes between healthy human individuals. This clone was picked up a small number of times. The same CDR3 also results from other DNA sequences found in this sample. Germline assignment: CDR1 LNHDA and CDR2 SQIVND (reference sequence). V lost 3 bases to trimming and J lost 10 bases; unmatched junction nucleotides: 5. This CDR3 has 14 amino acids. The table came from immunoSEQ multiplex PCR; TCRdb's copy has only in-frame clones and leaves some out. The sample lists roughly 1 million clones, around 75% seen once, with roughly 1.5% in the top ten.

This sequence originates from a man aged 18 to 29 in good health. The chain couples TRBV19 to TRBJ1-6, with TRBD1 identical over 8 bases. The specimen was memory CD4+ T cells sorted from blood. Indicated subset: CD45RA-negative fraction. This CDR3 is CASSMDRVGSPLHF. Here the CDR3 DNA reads TGTGCCAGTAGTATGGACAGGGTTGGATCACCCCTCCACTTT.